This is a list of T cell receptor beta chains from one sample in a study of CD8+ T cells in alopecia areata. TCRdb keeps only in-frame clones here, not all; method: immunoSEQ multiplex PCR. The sample holds approximately 280,000 clones, about 62% seen once. The specimen comprised CD4+ T cells sorted from blood, sampled at week 24, from a patient treated with tofacitinib. These TCRs come from a human donor with alopecia areata. Both conserved end residues are part of each CDR3. The D gene is left open where the match is weak. Not all rows give a size; the values are once, few, many and, for expanded clones, a class.

clone_size	v_call	j_call	d_call	cdr3_nt	cdr3_aa
few	TRBV7-9	TRBJ2-5	NA	TGTGCCAGCAGCTTCGGTCAAGAGACCCAGTACTTC	CASSFGQETQYF
NA	TRBV30	TRBJ2-7	TRBD1	TGTGCCTGGAACGAGGGACAGGGGAACAACGAGCAGTACTTC	CAWNEGQGNNEQYF
NA	TRBV30	TRBJ2-3	NA	TGTGCCTGGACCATGACTAGCACAGATACGCAGTATTTT	CAWTMTSTDTQYF
NA	TRBV30	TRBJ1-2	TRBD1	TGTGCCTGGAGTGAGGACAGGAACTATGGCTACACCTTC	CAWSEDRNYGYTF
NA	TRBV4-1	TRBJ2-7	TRBD1	TGCGCCAGCAGCCGCTCAATCCGGGACAGGTCGTACGAGCAGTACTTC	CASSRSIRDRSYEQYF
NA	TRBV7-9	TRBJ2-7	NA	TGTGCCAGCAGCCCCACTAGGAGGGTATACGAGCAGTACTTC	CASSPTRRVYEQYF
NA	TRBV7-2	TRBJ2-5	NA	TGTGCCAGCAGCCCCCCAGTGTACCAAGAGACCCAGTACTTC	CASSPPVYQETQYF
NA	TRBV10-3	TRBJ1-6	NA	TGTGCCATCAGTGGGGGTGAAGCGAGTTCACCCCTCCACTTT	CAISGGEASSPLHF
few	TRBV4-2	TRBJ2-5	TRBD2	TGTGCCAGCAGCCTCGGCGGGGCTAGCGGGGGGCAAGAGACCCAGTACTTC	CASSLGGASGGQETQYF
NA	TRBV29-1	TRBJ1-1	NA	TGCAGCTCCCACAGCATCACTGAAGCTTTCTTT	CSSHSITEAFF
NA	TRBV5-4	TRBJ1-3	NA	TGTGCCAGCAGCTTGAGCATCTCTGGAAACACCATATATTTT	CASSLSISGNTIYF
few	TRBV5-4	TRBJ2-7	NA	TGTGCCAGCAGCTTGGGAGGGGAGCGGGAGCAGTACTTC	CASSLGGEREQYF
NA	TRBV29-1	TRBJ2-5	NA	TGCAGTGCAGGACGGGGCCAAGAGACCCAGTACTTC	CSAGRGQETQYF
NA	TRBV23-1	TRBJ1-2	TRBD1	TGCGCCAGGGGGACAGGGGTTAACTATGGCTACACCTTC	CARGTGVNYGYTF
NA	TRBV2	TRBJ2-7	NA	TGTGCCAGCAGTCGAAGCTCCTACGAGCAGTACTTC	CASSRSSYEQYF
NA	TRBV7-2	TRBJ1-1	TRBD1	TGTGCCAGCAGCCGACCGACAGGGGTAATCACTGAAGCTTTCTTT	CASSRPTGVITEAFF
NA	TRBV30	TRBJ1-2	TRBD1	TGTGCCTGGACAGGGGGGTCCATATATGGTGGCTACACCTTC	CAWTGGSIYGGYTF
NA	TRBV9	TRBJ2-3	NA	TGTGCCAGCAGCGTAGAACCGTTAAGCACAGATACGCAGTATTTT	CASSVEPLSTDTQYF
NA	TRBV11-1	TRBJ2-2	TRBD1	TGTGCCAGCAGCTTAGTCGGACAGGGAGTGGACGGGGAGCTGTTTTTT	CASSLVGQGVDGELFF
few	TRBV10-3	TRBJ1-2	NA	TGTGCCACCCAAGGGGGGGGAGGCTACACCTTC	CATQGGGGYTF
NA	TRBV27	TRBJ1-5	NA	TGTGCCAGCAGTTTATTCGGCAGGGGTAGCAATCAGCCCCAGCATTTT	CASSLFGRGSNQPQHF
few	TRBV30	TRBJ2-7	NA	TGTGCCTGGAATCCCCGGGGAGCTGGGCAGTACTTC	CAWNPRGAGQYF
once	TRBV7-2	TRBJ1-4	TRBD1	TGTGCCAGCAGCAGTCTAGGGACAGTCAATGAAAAACTGTTTTTT	CASSSLGTVNEKLFF
NA	TRBV6-5	TRBJ1-6	NA	TGTGCCAGCAGTGGCCAGACAGGTGGACTGCACTTT	CASSGQTGGLHF
NA	TRBV2	TRBJ2-1	NA	TGTGCCAGCAACCCGGTCGGGGGGCGCGACAATGAGCAGTTCTTC	CASNPVGGRDNEQFF
NA	TRBV29-1	TRBJ1-3	NA	TGCAGCGCTCTCCAGGGTTTCGGAAACACCATATATTTT	CSALQGFGNTIYF
NA	TRBV29-1	TRBJ2-4	NA	TGCAGCGTTCGGTTAGGGGGGGATAACATTCAGTACTTC	CSVRLGGDNIQYF
NA	TRBV5-1	TRBJ2-1	NA	TGCGCCAGCAGCTTCCTAGATCCCGCCAATGAGCAGTTCTTC	CASSFLDPANEQFF
many	TRBV11-1	TRBJ2-1	NA	TGTGCCAGCAGCCCCGCGTCGACAGGGAGGGTTGAGCAGTTCTTC	CASSPASTGRVEQFF
NA	TRBV30	TRBJ2-6	NA	TGTGCCTTCCTCAGTTTGACTGGGGCCAACGTCCTGACTTTC	CAFLSLTGANVLTF
NA	TRBV5-4	TRBJ1-4	NA	TGTGCCAGCAGGTCCGGGATACCCGGGGAAAAACTGTTTTTT	CASRSGIPGEKLFF
NA	TRBV5-8	TRBJ2-1	NA	TGTGCCAGCAGCTTGACAGGGAATGAGCAGTTCTTC	CASSLTGNEQFF
NA	TRBV7-2	TRBJ2-7	NA	TGTGCCAGCAGCTTAGACGCTCGAGCCGAGCAGTACTTC	CASSLDARAEQYF
NA	TRBV30	TRBJ2-1	NA	TGTGCCTGGAGGGGGTCTACGGTTGAGCAGTTCTTC	CAWRGSTVEQFF
NA	TRBV28	TRBJ2-7	NA	TGTGCCAGCAGTTTAATGGGTTCCCTCTCCTACGAGCAGTACTTC	CASSLMGSLSYEQYF
NA	TRBV9	TRBJ1-2	TRBD1	TGTGCCAGCAGCCCATTACCAGGGGGTAGCTATGGCTACACCTTC	CASSPLPGGSYGYTF
NA	TRBV4-3	TRBJ1-6	TRBD1	TGCGCCAGCAGCCCCCAGGGGGGGTATAATTCACCCCTCCACTTT	CASSPQGGYNSPLHF
few	TRBV29-1	TRBJ1-2	TRBD1	TGCAGCGTTGAAAGGGACAGGGGGGCCTATGGCTACACCTTC	CSVERDRGAYGYTF
NA	TRBV4-2	TRBJ1-6	NA	TGTGCCAGCAGCCTCCACACACAGGGAACCGCTTCACCCCTCCACTTT	CASSLHTQGTASPLHF
NA	TRBV5-4	TRBJ1-1	NA	TGTGCCAGCAGCCCCACCGCCCAGACGGGGAACACTGAAGCTTTCTTT	CASSPTAQTGNTEAFF
NA	TRBV15	TRBJ2-5	TRBD1	TGTGCCACCAGCAGGGACAGGGGACACCAAGAGACCCAGTACTTC	CATSRDRGHQETQYF
once	TRBV7-2	TRBJ1-2	TRBD1	TGTGCCAGCAGCCGTACACAGGGGCAGGGCACCTTC	CASSRTQGQGTF
NA	TRBV29-1	TRBJ2-5	TRBD2	TGCAGCGTTGAAGCTGGATTAGCGGGGGGGCAAGAGACCCAGTACTTC	CSVEAGLAGGQETQYF
NA	TRBV4-1	TRBJ1-4	NA	TGCGCCAGCAGCCTAACTACTAATGAAAAACTGTTTTTT	CASSLTTNEKLFF
NA	TRBV10-3	TRBJ2-2	NA	TGTGCCACCCAGGGCGGTCACACCGGGGAGCTGTTTTTT	CATQGGHTGELFF